This T cell receptor beta chain was captured by sequencing in a study of shared clonotypes between healthy human individuals. Overall study findings and caveats: Unshared clonotypes carried lower generation probabilities than those common to all four donors. Even with large depth, rarefaction showed that sorted-subset sequencing was incomplete.

Adults of Caucasian background living in Nashville, Tennessee made up all donors. Points on this clone: No antigen is known for it.

From germline, CDR1 is LNHDA and CDR2 SQIVND (reference sequence). Trimming cost V 2 bases and J 0 bases; bases outside gene matches: 12. The CDR3 spans 19 residues. In the authors' methods: Junction-only immunoSEQ sequences carried no quality scores, so filtering differed. Here immunoSEQ multiplex PCR was the method, and the copy in TCRdb shows in-frame clones only, minus some. That table gives V, J and clone size, and the DNA gave D and trimming. The data contain about 680,000 clones, roughly 70% of them singletons. This receptor was taken from a woman aged 30 to 39 in good health. The J gene is TRBJ2-3, the V gene TRBV19, with TRBD2 matching 9 bases. The sample consisted of memory CD4+ T cells sorted from blood. Noted subset: CD45RA-negative fraction. The CDR3 sequence: CASSIMVLAGKSSTDTQYF. The CDR3 DNA is TGTGCCAGTAGTATAATGGTTCTAGCGGGAAAGTCAAGCACAGATACGCAGTATTTT.